Listed below are T cell receptor beta chains from one sample, sequenced in a study of T-cell reconstitution after alpha-beta-depleted transplantation in children. TCRdb passed the PCR reads through MiXCR, listing each CDR3 protein once. Of fewer than 350,000 distinct CDR3 sequences in the sample, approximately 10% were seen once. The material was peripheral blood, obtained 180 days after TCRalphabeta/CD19-depleted stem cell transplant. These receptors were obtained from a male patient between 2 and 9 years old who had a stem cell transplant for chronic granulomatous disease, so the T cells may come from the graft donor. Each CDR3 is given with its conserved first and last residue. Size values are once, few and many counts, or a class for expanded clones, and some rows have none.

J gene | V gene | clone size | CDR3 protein
TRBJ1-5 | TRBV7-2 | many | CASSLLGQGANQPQHF
TRBJ2-3 | TRBV27 | - | CASSWVRDDTQYF
TRBJ1-4 | TRBV6-1 | many | CASSDPFLGEKLFF
TRBJ2-3 | TRBV12-3/TRBV12-4 | many | CASSLSGGGDTQYF
TRBJ2-5 | TRBV7-2 | many | CASSPTRLETQYF
TRBJ2-1 | TRBV12-3/TRBV12-4 | many | CASLGLADYNEQFF
TRBJ2-7 | TRBV5-1 | many | CASRKGSGGANYEQYF
TRBJ1-4 | TRBV12-3/TRBV12-4 | - | CASSFSLNEKLFF
TRBJ1-5 | TRBV7-2 | many | CASSLVPNQPQHF
TRBJ2-1 | TRBV15 | many | CATSRFLLAGAHEQFF
TRBJ2-1 | TRBV4-1 | many | CASSAGLAGGAKFSSYNEQFF
TRBJ2-5 | TRBV4-3 | many | CASSQDQGSFRETQYF
TRBJ2-3 | TRBV6-2/TRBV6-3 | many | CASSSPGQGTDTQYF
TRBJ2-5 | TRBV7-2 | many | CASSYRGTSIETQYF
TRBJ2-3 | TRBV30 | - | CAWSSGMGTDTQYF
TRBJ2-7 | TRBV7-9 | many | CASSPLGGDGYYEQYF
TRBJ2-1 | TRBV29-1 | many | CSVHRTGSSYNEQFF
TRBJ2-1 | TRBV18 | few | CASSPRSLIQSNEQFF
TRBJ1-3 | TRBV30 | - | CAWTQGGKAGNTIYF
TRBJ1-6 | TRBV5-5 | many | CASSEDIRAYNSPLHF
TRBJ1-1 | TRBV10-3 | many | CATKGTQNTEAFF
TRBJ2-1 | TRBV6-5 | many | CASSYSRASYNEQFF
TRBJ2-1 | TRBV20-1 | many | CSAVSAPAYNEQFF
TRBJ2-1 | TRBV3-1 | many | CASSQVSLQTSGTSYNEQFF
TRBJ2-3 | TRBV7-2 | many | CASSLGAYYTDTQYF
TRBJ2-7 | TRBV5-5 | many | CASSLEQGTYEQYF
TRBJ2-7 | TRBV7-8 | many | CASSPRSGLPYEQYF
TRBJ1-4 | TRBV12-3/TRBV12-4 | many | CASSFSGWDEKLFF
TRBJ1-1 | TRBV20-1 | many | CSAGNRGGGIMNTEAFF
TRBJ2-1 | TRBV5-1 | many | CASSGSSGSAYNEQFF
TRBJ2-7 | TRBV4-1 | many | CASSHPGLGGEQYF
TRBJ1-5 | TRBV20-1 | many | CSARDTPGPGGPQHF
TRBJ2-7 | TRBV30 | - | CAWADGSYEQYF
TRBJ1-6 | TRBV25-1 | many | CASSYRDTYNSPLHF
TRBJ2-7 | TRBV27 | many | CASSSLAWGLAGELYEQYF
TRBJ1-1 | TRBV20-1 | many | CSAVRDMNTEAFF
TRBJ1-2 | TRBV4-2 | many | CASSQSWQGYGYTF
TRBJ1-1 | TRBV30 | few | CATSGGEDTEAFF
TRBJ2-7 | TRBV12-3/TRBV12-4 | many | CASSSRDLGNYEQYF
TRBJ2-3 | TRBV5-5 | many | CASSFWTASTDTQYF
TRBJ2-7 | TRBV3-1 | - | CASCQGGRLAGTYEQYF
TRBJ1-5 | TRBV12-3/TRBV12-4 | many | CASSPGTGSFNNQPQHF
TRBJ1-5 | TRBV20-1 | many | CSARNDRGNQPQHF
TRBJ1-6 | TRBV11-2 | - | CASSLGKIRDLGNSPLHF
TRBJ1-2 | TRBV12-3/TRBV12-4 | many | CASTIGRGLSYGYTF
TRBJ1-6 | TRBV9 | many | CASSKRDTNPSSYNSPLHF